This T cell receptor beta chain is from a study of cytomegalovirus exposure and HLA in healthy donors. Study-level background: For the approximately 430 genotyped donors, 75% to 90% fell within the Caucasian-associated ancestry cluster. Study results and caveats: In vitro checks showed that a few CMV-associated chains really do target CMV antigens. Among donors in an Asian-associated ancestry cluster, a later analysis reportedly found fewer N-insertions than the roughly 730-donor mean.

CDR1 and CDR2 from the germline V gene are SGHNT and YYREEE (reference sequence). CDR3 length: 16 amino acids. J gave up 2 bases and V 4 bases, and 7 bases lay outside the gene matches. In the PCR, 60 Vbeta and 13 Jbeta primers were used. The data were produced by immunoSEQ multiplex PCR, yet TCRdb's version contains in-frame clones alone and is incomplete. This sample yields approximately 190,000 clones, of which approximately 84% are seen a single time; approximately 2.4% belongs to the top ten. Comments on this clone: Its antigen is still unknown.

The source is a woman aged 50 to 65 in good health and CMV-seropositive. The sequenced sample was PBMCs. The V and J genes are TRBV5-4 and TRBJ2-1; 9 positions agree with TRBD2. The CDR3 protein is CASSAQTSGTYNEQFF. CDR3 nucleotide sequence: TGTGCCAGCAGCGCTCAGACTAGCGGAACCTACAATGAGCAGTTCTTC. Together with reference TRBV5-4 and TRBJ2-1, the CDR3 gives the full variable domain: ETGVTQSPTHLIKTRGQQVTLRCSSQSGHNTVSWYQQALGQGPQFIFQYYREEENGRGNFPPRFSGLQFPNYSSELNVNALELDDSALYLCASSAQTSGTYNEQFFGPGTRLTVL.